Judged by abundance, the clone carrying this T cell receptor beta chain is medium-sized. The sample belongs to a study of CXCR3 chemokines and chemotherapy response in bladder cancer. TCRdb re-called the PCR reads with MiXCR, one entry per CDR3 protein. Of roughly 8,000 distinct CDR3 sequences listed, approximately 12% are singletons. Trimming removed 7 bases from V and 8 bases from J, with 12 bases in between. The CDR3 totals 12 residues. Germline lookup yields CDR1 MNHNS and CDR2 SASEGT. This clonotype was sampled from a human donor with bladder cancer that responded to neoadjuvant chemotherapy. Sampling was carried out from a patient whose treatment included neoadjuvant chemotherapy. This rearrangement joins TRBV6-1 to TRBJ2-1; no clear D. The CDR3 sequence: CASTLNSHEQFF. CDR3 DNA sequence: TGTGCCAGCACCCTGAATAGCCATGAGCAGTTCTTC.